Shown below are 17 T cell receptor beta chains from a single sample sequenced in a study of blood T cell repertoires in COVID-19. Clones were read by immunoSEQ multiplex PCR, and TCRdb kept only the in-frame ones, dropping some. This sample has around 280,000 clones, with about 90% found just once. Sequenced material: peripheral blood. The source is a woman in her twenties or thirties with COVID-19, enrolled during active disease.

V is TRBV24-1 and J is TRBJ2-1; D is perhaps TRBD2 (6 bases). Germline V CDR1 and CDR2: KGHDR, SFDVKD. The CDR3 extends over 14 amino acids. V was cut by 7 bases and J by 6 bases, with 15 bases left in between. The CDR3 DNA reads TGTGCCACCAGGTCCGGGGGTAGGACCAATGAGCAGTTCTTC. Its protein product is CATRSGGRTNEQFF.

This clone was seen just once. This rearrangement joins TRBV21-1 to TRBJ2-7; TRBD2, the D gene given by the table, was not confirmed from the DNA. TRBV21-1 is noted as a pseudogene. The CDR3 runs 15 residues. CDR3 amino acids: CASSKDTSAAYEQYF. The CDR3 DNA reads as TGTGCCAGCAGCAAAGATACTAGCGCTGCCTACGAGCAGTACTTC.

The chain employs TRBV5-4 and TRBJ2-7; 10 nucleotides align to TRBD1. Germline V gene lookup returns CDR1 SGHNT and CDR2 YYREEE (reference sequence). This CDR3 contains 14 residues. V trimming: 3 bases; J trimming: 6 bases; junction bases outside the gene matches: 6. CDR3 region: CASSSTRTGGEQYF. The CDR3 nucleotides read TGTGCCAGCAGCTCAACGAGGACAGGGGGCGAGCAGTACTTC.

The J gene is TRBJ1-2, the V gene TRBV7-9; D remains unclear. The length of the CDR3 is 15 residues. Germline V CDR1 and CDR2: SEHNR, FQNEAQ (reference sequence). The V end lost 2 bases, the J end lost 6 bases, and 16 bases lay between the germline ends. The CDR3 loop is CASSLTHLARDGYTF. In DNA form, the CDR3 reads TGTGCCAGCAGCTTAACCCATTTAGCTCGCGATGGCTACACCTTC.

The CDR3 nucleotides read TGTGCCAGCAGCCCCGGTGGAGGCTCCTACGAGCAGTACTTC. Protein sequence: CASSPGGGSYEQYF. The V call is TRBV7-7, the J call TRBJ2-7; D is perhaps TRBD2 (5 bases). The germline V gene has CDR1 SSHAT and CDR2 FNYEAQ (reference sequence). Trimming removed 5 bases from V and 0 bases from J, with 11 bases in between. The CDR3 sequence is 14 residues long.

This clone was detected only once. The chain joins TRBV12-3 or TRBV12-4 to TRBJ1-1; no clear D. This CDR3 comprises 12 residues. The V end lost 1 base, the J end lost 8 bases, and 8 bases lay between the germline ends. The chain's CDR3 is CASSLDGWEAFF. CDR3 in DNA: TGTGCCAGCAGTTTAGATGGCTGGGAAGCTTTCTTT.

This sequence joins TRBV7-9 and TRBJ2-3, with D maybe TRBD1 (5 bases). CDR3 size: 13 residues. Germline-derived CDR1 and CDR2 are SEHNR and FQNEAQ (reference sequence). The V gene lost 6 bases and the J gene lost 6 bases, with 13 bases spanning the gap. The CDR3: CASRVVAGDTQYF. The CDR3 DNA reads TGTGCCAGCAGAGTGGTCGCAGGGGATACGCAGTATTTT.

The V and J genes are TRBV6-5 and TRBJ1-2; TRBD1 agrees at 12 bases. V dropped 7 bases and J dropped 8; count of bases not matched to a gene: 5. Germline V gene lookup returns CDR1 MNHEY and CDR2 SVGAGI. The CDR3 is 13 amino acids. The CDR3 sequence is CASNRDRGLGYTF. CDR3 DNA: TGTGCCAGCAACAGGGACAGGGGGCTCGGCTACACCTTC.

The J gene is TRBJ1-2, the V gene TRBV5-1; no clear D gene. The CDR3 is made up of 14 amino acids. Trimming took off 0 bases at V and 10 bases at J, with 16 bases between the two ends. The germline gives CDR1 SGHRS, CDR2 YFSETQ. The CDR3 sequence is CASSLGAVGVDYTF. The CDR3 nucleotides read TGCGCCAGCAGCTTGGGGGCGGTGGGAGTTGACTACACCTTC.

In DNA form, the CDR3 reads TGTGCCAGCAGTGAAGCGAGCTCTGGAAACACCATATATTTT. Translating gives CASSEASSGNTIYF. The rearrangement links TRBV6-1 to TRBJ1-3; D is unresolved. Germline CDR1 is MNHNS and CDR2 is SASEGT. Trimming stripped 0 bases from V and 0 bases from J, with 3 bases between. The CDR3 covers 14 residues.

The chain recombines TRBV11-2 with TRBJ2-1; TRBD1 matches 7 bases. The germline V gene encodes CDR1 SGHAT and CDR2 FQNNGV. The CDR3 spans 15 residues. Trimming removed 6 bases from V and 8 bases from J; junction bases left unmatched: 13. CDR3 protein: CASRGPGTAKDEQFF. CDR3 in DNA: TGTGCCAGCAGGGGACCCGGGACAGCAAAGGATGAGCAGTTCTTC.

The V call is TRBV5-1, the J call TRBJ1-4; D is possibly TRBD1 (6 bases). In germline, CDR1 is SGHRS, CDR2 YFSETQ. The CDR3 consists of 15 residues. With 4 bases removed from V and 6 bases from J, the gap between germline ends came to 16 bases. The CDR3: CASSQKQGGDEKLFF. For the CDR3, the DNA is TGCGCCAGCAGCCAAAAACAGGGAGGGGATGAAAAACTGTTTTTT. Full variable domain (remainder filled in from reference TRBV5-1 and TRBJ1-4): KAGVTQTPRYLIKTRGQQVTLSCSPISGHRSVSWYQQTPGQGLQFLFEYFSETQRNKGNFPGRFSGRQFSNSRSEMNVSTLELGDSALYLCASSQKQGGDEKLFFGSGTQLSVL.

The rearrangement uses TRBV11-2 and TRBJ1-1; possible D gene TRBD1, 6 bases. With 6 bases removed from V and 1 base from J, the gap between germline ends came to 9 bases. Germline V gene data show CDR1 as SGHAT and CDR2 as FQNNGV. This CDR3 has 13 amino acids. The CDR3 loop is CASSTDRNTEAFF. The CDR3 region has the DNA TGTGCCAGCAGTACGGACAGGAACACTGAAGCTTTCTTT.

A single count supports this clone. The chain uses TRBV5-6 and TRBJ1-1; D possibly corresponds to TRBD1 (6 bases). The V end was cut by 0 bases, the J end by 0 bases, with 15 bases between. This CDR3 contains 17 residues. Germline CDR1 is SGHDT and CDR2 is YYEEEE. The CDR3 spells CASSLATGWGMNTEAFF. CDR3 nucleotides: TGTGCCAGCAGCTTGGCTACAGGGTGGGGAATGAACACTGAAGCTTTCTTT.

V is TRBV18 and J is TRBJ1-2, with 9 nucleotides matching TRBD1. This CDR3 has 16 amino acids. V dropped 0 bases and J dropped 6; count of bases not matched to a gene: 8. CDR1 is KGHSH and CDR2 is LQKENI in the germline V gene. The chain's CDR3 is CASSPPARDRVDGYTF. The CDR3 DNA reads TGTGCCAGCTCACCACCGGCCCGGGACAGGGTAGATGGCTACACCTTC. Drawing the rest from reference TRBV18 and TRBJ1-2, the complete variable domain is NAGVMQNPRHLVRRRGQEARLRCSPMKGHSHVYWYRQLPEEGLKFMVYLQKENIIDESGMPKERFSAEFPKEGPSILRIQQVVRGDSAAYFCASSPPARDRVDGYTFGSGTRLTVV.

The rearrangement joins TRBV4-1 to TRBJ2-7; 7 nucleotides align to TRBD1. From germline, CDR1 is MGHRA and CDR2 YSYEKL. V lost 2 bases, J lost 6 bases, and 13 bases stayed unmatched. The CDR3 has 16 amino acids. The DNA of the CDR3 is TGCGCCAGCAGCCAATTCGGGGACAGTATAAGAGTCGAGCAGTACTTC. As protein: CASSQFGDSIRVEQYF.

The genes are TRBV27 and TRBJ2-2, with 7 bases matching TRBD1. J gave up 0 bases and V 6 bases, and 1 base lay outside the gene matches. This CDR3 has 14 residues. Germline CDR1 and CDR2: MNHEY and SMNVEV (reference sequence). CDR3 sequence reads: CASRGTANTGELFF. As DNA, the CDR3 is TGTGCCAGCAGGGGGACAGCGAACACCGGGGAGCTGTTTTTT.